The 23 T cell receptor beta chains below come from one sample, sequenced in a study of blood T cell repertoires in COVID-19. Generated by immunoSEQ multiplex PCR, the TCRdb table keeps only in-frame clones and is missing some. The table has about 210,000 clones, 89% seen once. The specimen sequenced was peripheral blood. The receptors were gathered from a woman aged 40 to 50 with acute or convalescent COVID-19.

The chain carries TRBV12-5 and TRBJ1-1; D might be TRBD1 (5 bases). Trimming took 1 base from V and 5 from J, leaving 14 bases between them. This CDR3 contains 15 residues. CDR1 is LGHNT and CDR2 is FRNRAP in the germline V gene. Written as DNA, the CDR3 is TGTGCTAGTGGTTTGGAAGGGGTCTTGTGGACTGAAGCTTTCTTT. It translates to CASGLEGVLWTEAFF.

V gene TRBV5-1 combines with J gene TRBJ1-1; 8 bases fit TRBD1. The CDR3 runs to 14 residues. Trimming took 4 bases from V and 7 from J; bases not matched to a gene: 9. Germline V lookup: CDR1 SGHRS, CDR2 YFSETQ. The CDR3 region has the DNA TGCGCCAGCAGCAAGGACAGGGCCCGGGGTGAAGCTTTCTTT. As protein: CASSKDRARGEAFF.

The chain combines TRBV19 with TRBJ2-5; 12 nucleotides agree with TRBD1. The CDR3 covers 14 residues. Germline trimming cut 6 bases from V and 5 bases from J; bases unmatched to any gene: 4. Germline CDR1 is LNHDA and CDR2 is SQIVND (reference sequence). The CDR3 sequence is CASSGTGGAETQYF. In DNA form, the CDR3 reads TGTGCCAGTAGCGGGACAGGGGGCGCGGAGACCCAGTACTTC.

This chain links TRBV21-1 with TRBJ1-2; no DNA check was done on the table's D call, TRBD1. TRBV21-1 is noted as a pseudogene. The CDR3 extends over 17 amino acids. The CDR3 DNA reads TGTGCCAGCAGCATACCGGGACAGGGGATAGGGTCGTATGGCTACACCTTC. Residues: CASSIPGQGIGSYGYTF.

V and J are TRBV4-2 and TRBJ1-2; 7 nucleotides match TRBD1. CDR1 LGHNA and CDR2 YNFKEQ come from the germline V gene. Trimming removed 4 bases from V and 8 bases from J; junction bases left unmatched: 16. This CDR3 has 16 residues. The CDR3 sequence is CASSLKGGTALAGYTF. The CDR3 DNA sequence: TGTGCCAGCAGCCTAAAAGGGGGGACAGCGTTGGCGGGCTACACCTTC.

The V call is TRBV30, the J call TRBJ2-3, with TRBD1 as a possible D gene (5 bases). The germline V and J ends were trimmed by 7 bases and 0 bases, with 5 bases remaining between them. The CDR3 loop spans 11 amino acids. Looked up from germline, CDR1 is GTSNPN and CDR2 is SVGIG (reference sequence). DNA for the CDR3: TGTGCCTCAGGGAGCACAGATACGCAGTATTTT. Translation: CASGSTDTQYF.

The rearrangement uses TRBV7-5 and TRBJ1-3; the table gives TRBD1 as D, unverified against the DNA. TRBV7-5 is described as a pseudogene. The CDR3 spans 10 residues. CDR3 protein: CARSPDTIYF. In DNA, the CDR3 is TGTGCCAGAAGTCCAGACACCATATATTTT.

This sequence joins TRBV20-1 and TRBJ2-7; perhaps TRBD2 as D (6 bases). V lost 3 bases to trimming and J lost 4 bases, with 22 bases between them. Germline CDR1 is DFQATT and CDR2 is SNEGSKA (reference sequence). The CDR3 is 16 residues long. The CDR3 protein is CSASPQVWGGPYEQYV. As DNA, the CDR3 is TGCAGTGCTAGTCCTCAAGTGTGGGGAGGCCCTTACGAGCAGTACGTC.

The chain couples TRBV11-2 to TRBJ1-2, with a tentative D call TRBD1 (5 bases). The V end lost 11 bases, the J end lost 8 bases, and 24 bases lay between the germline ends. The CDR3 has 14 amino acids. Germline V gives CDR1 SGHAT, CDR2 FQNNGV. The CDR3 is CAGAKTGEGFGYTF. In nucleotides, the CDR3 is TGTGCCGGCGCCAAAACGGGGGAAGGCTTCGGCTACACCTTC. The full variable domain, rest sourced from reference TRBV11-2 and TRBJ1-2, is EAGVAQSPRYKIIEKRQSVAFWCNPISGHATLYWYQQILGQGPKLLIQFQNNGVVDDSQLPKDRFSAERLKGVDSTLKIQPAKLEDSAVYLCAGAKTGEGFGYTFGSGTRLTVV.

This chain connects TRBV29-1 to TRBJ1-1, with 8 positions matching TRBD1. Losses at the gene ends were 6 bases for V and 2 bases for J; bases not matched to a gene: 5. The V gene's germline CDR1 is SQVTM and CDR2 ANQGSEA. This CDR3 spans 13 amino acids. The DNA for the CDR3 is TGCAGCGTCTGGACAGGGCTAAACACTGAAGCTTTCTTT. Protein: CSVWTGLNTEAFF.

The genes are TRBV19 and TRBJ2-1, with 8 bases that match TRBD1. The germline gives CDR1 LNHDA, CDR2 SQIVND (reference sequence). The CDR3 contains 15 residues. V lost 7 bases and J lost 5; bases outside the gene matches: 10. CDR3: CASNLWTGRNNEQFF. CDR3 nucleotides: TGTGCCAGTAATCTGTGGACAGGGCGAAACAATGAGCAGTTCTTC.

This clone came up once. The chain carries TRBV12-3 or TRBV12-4 and TRBJ2-1, with 7 nucleotides matching TRBD2. This CDR3 has 13 residues. V trimming: 5 bases; J trimming: 6 bases; junction bases outside the gene matches: 4. This CDR3 is CASSRGVANEQFF. The DNA of the CDR3 is TGTGCCAGCAGTCGGGGGGTGGCCAATGAGCAGTTCTTC.

V usage is TRBV4-2 and J usage is TRBJ1-3; D is possibly TRBD1 (6 bases). CDR1 LGHNA and CDR2 YNFKEQ come from the germline V gene. V lost 0 bases to trimming and J lost 0 bases, with 15 bases between them. The CDR3 sequence is 18 residues long. This CDR3 reads CASSQDSGGGSSGNTIYF. CDR3 nucleotides: TGTGCCAGCAGCCAAGATAGCGGGGGCGGGAGCTCTGGAAACACCATATATTTT.

The chain couples TRBV19 to TRBJ1-5, with D unclear. This CDR3 spans 15 amino acids. Germline assignment: CDR1 LNHDA and CDR2 SQIVND (reference sequence). V lost 6 bases and J 6 bases, leaving 18 bases between the germline ends. The CDR3 bases are TGTGCCAGTAGCGGTTTGACTAGCGGGAGTCAGCCCCAGCATTTT. As protein: CASSGLTSGSQPQHF.

The chain combines TRBV9 with TRBJ2-3; D is perhaps TRBD1 (5 bases). V lost 3 bases and J lost 6, with 14 bases in between. CDR3 length: 14 residues. Germline CDR1 reads SGDLS; CDR2 reads YYNGEE. The CDR3 bases are TGTGCCAGCAGCGGGGGCTGGAAAGGGGATACGCAGTATTTT. The encoded protein is CASSGGWKGDTQYF.

CDR3 nucleotide sequence: TGTGCCTGGACAAAAGGCAGGGGGATCGCAGATACGCAGTATTTT. It specifies CAWTKGRGIADTQYF. The rearrangement uses TRBV30 and TRBJ2-3; 7 nucleotides line up with TRBD1. Germline trimming cut 4 bases from V and 4 bases from J; bases unmatched to any gene: 11. Germline V CDR1 and CDR2: GTSNPN, SVGIG (reference sequence). This CDR3 contains 15 residues.

A single count supports this clone. CDR3 bases: TGTGCCAGCAGCCACCTTATTCTTGCAGGGTCGGTGGGGGAGACCCAGTACTTC. Translated, it gives CASSHLILAGSVGETQYF. The J gene is TRBJ2-5, the V gene TRBV3-1 (or the pseudogene TRBV3-2); tentatively, D is TRBD1 (5 bases). There are 18 residues in the CDR3. From germline, CDR1 is LGHDT and CDR2 YNNKEL (reference sequence). V was clipped by 3 bases and J by 5 bases, with 25 bases between them.

The rearrangement uses TRBV5-1 and TRBJ1-2; 10 bases fit TRBD1. The CDR3 has 14 amino acids. After removal of 4 bases from V and 3 bases from J, the junction contained 3 bases not matched to a gene. Germline CDR1 SGHRS, CDR2 YFSETQ. CDR3 DNA: TGCGCCAGCAGCCCGGGACAGGGGCACTATGGCTACACCTTC. As protein: CASSPGQGHYGYTF.

V gene TRBV19 combines with J gene TRBJ1-2, with 8 nucleotides matching TRBD1. V shed 6 bases, J shed 5 bases, and the junction held 11 bases outside the gene matches. This CDR3 spans 15 amino acids. Germline lookup yields CDR1 LNHDA and CDR2 SQIVND (reference sequence). For the CDR3, the DNA is TGTGCCAGTAGCCGCGGGACAGGCCCTGATTATGGCTACACCTTC. Protein product: CASSRGTGPDYGYTF.

This rearrangement joins TRBV15 to TRBJ1-5, with 7 positions matching TRBD1. CDR1 is LNHNV and CDR2 is YYDKDF in the germline V gene (reference sequence). The ends lost 5 bases at V and 4 bases at J; junction bases unmatched: 8. The CDR3 contains 15 residues. The DNA for the CDR3 is TGTGCCACCAGCTCTCGGAACAGGGGAAATCAGCCCCAGCATTTT. Translation gives CATSSRNRGNQPQHF.

The chain recombines TRBV15 with TRBJ2-1, with 10 bases identical to TRBD2. This CDR3 has 15 amino acids. Germline CDR1 and CDR2: LNHNV and YYDKDF (reference sequence). Losses at the gene ends were 1 base for V and 4 bases for J; bases not matched to a gene: 1. CDR3 protein: CATSRVSGGYNEQFF. CDR3 DNA sequence: TGTGCCACCAGCAGAGTTAGCGGGGGGTACAATGAGCAGTTCTTC. The full variable domain, with the rest looked up from reference TRBV15 and TRBJ2-1, is DAMVIQNPRYQVTQFGKPVTLSCSQTLNHNVMYWYQQKSSQAPKLLFHYYDKDFNNEADTPDNFQSRRPNTSFCFLDIRSPGLGDTAMYLCATSRVSGGYNEQFFGPGTRLTVL.

The chain combines TRBV5-1 with TRBJ1-2; 8 bases line up with TRBD1. Trimming took 0 bases from V and 1 from J; bases not matched to a gene: 2. The CDR3 is 15 amino acids. Germline CDR1 and CDR2: SGHRS and YFSETQ. The CDR3 is CASSLGTGNNYGYTF. The CDR3 DNA reads TGCGCCAGCAGCTTGGGGACAGGGAATAACTATGGCTACACCTTC.

V and J are TRBV2 and TRBJ1-3; 10 nucleotides align to TRBD1. Germline CDR1 and CDR2: SNHLY and FYNNEI. The CDR3 contains 16 residues. The junction had 15 bases not matched to a gene; V was cut back by 8 bases and J by 8 bases. The CDR3 region has the DNA TGTGCCAGCCAGGTGGGACAGGGGCCGCCAAAAGACACCATATATTTT. Translating gives CASQVGQGPPKDTIYF.